A selection of T cell receptor beta chains follows, all from one sample in a study of OX40 agonist ivuxolimab in advanced cancers. Profiling relied on immunoSEQ multiplex PCR, and the TCRdb table lists in-frame clones only, not all of them. The sample consists of about 83,000 clones, around nine tenths of them appearing once. Here the sequenced sample was CD4+ or CD8+ T cells sorted from blood, taken in a trial of the OX40 agonist ivuxolimab. The receptors come from an adult with an advanced solid tumor such as melanoma, head and neck, liver or kidney cancer. CDR3s include the opening cysteine and the closing phenylalanine or tryptophan. The order of the fields is V gene, D gene, J gene, clone size, CDR3 protein, CDR3 DNA. A D gene is named only where the DNA matches it firmly. The size of a clone is reported for some rows only, either as once, few or many, or as a class for expanded clones.

TRBV5-1,NA,TRBJ2-5,NA,CASSRRQQETQYF,TGCGCCAGCAGCAGGCGGCAGCAAGAGACCCAGTACTTC
TRBV7-3,NA,TRBJ2-1,NA,CASSLTGTSYNEQFF,TGTGCCAGCAGCTTAACAGGAACCTCCTACAATGAGCAGTTCTTC
TRBV30,NA,TRBJ1-1,NA,CAWSKGGNRPTEAFF,TGTGCCTGGAGTAAGGGGGGGAATCGGCCCACTGAAGCTTTCTTT
TRBV18,NA,TRBJ1-1,NA,CASSPPGRKEIPNTEAFF,TGTGCCAGCTCACCACCGGGACGGAAAGAGATCCCGAACACTGAAGCTTTCTTT
TRBV14,TRBD1,TRBJ1-6,NA,CASSQWGTGNSPLHF,TGTGCCAGCAGCCAATGGGGGACAGGCAATTCACCCCTCCACTTT
TRBV9,TRBD1,TRBJ1-6,NA,CASSVSGGMGSPLHF,TGTGCCAGCAGCGTATCAGGGGGCATGGGATCACCCCTCCACTTT
TRBV12-5,NA,TRBJ2-5,few,CASGLGQGRQETQYF,TGTGCTAGTGGTTTGGGTCAGGGGCGCCAAGAGACCCAGTACTTC
TRBV4-1,TRBD1,TRBJ1-3,NA,CASKGQGENTIYF,TGCGCCAGTAAGGGACAGGGTGAAAACACCATATATTTT
TRBV30,TRBD2,TRBJ2-3,NA,CAWSRGSGTDTQYF,TGTGCCTGGAGCCGCGGGAGCGGAACAGATACGCAGTATTTT
TRBV6-1,TRBD1,TRBJ1-1,NA,CASSIQGGNTEAFF,TGTGCCAGCAGCATACAGGGGGGGAACACTGAAGCTTTCTTT
TRBV29-1,NA,TRBJ1-2,NA,CSVSQTGEGLRYTF,TGCAGCGTTAGTCAGACGGGGGAGGGGCTCCGCTACACCTTC
TRBV2,TRBD2,TRBJ2-2,NA,CASRREADTGELFF,TGTGCCAGCAGGCGGGAGGCGGACACCGGGGAGCTGTTTTTT
TRBV6-5,NA,TRBJ1-2,NA,CASREDGNYGYTF,TGTGCCAGCAGAGAAGACGGGAACTATGGCTACACCTTC
TRBV18,NA,TRBJ1-2,NA,CASSPQGSPRGYTF,TGTGCCAGCTCACCACAGGGCAGTCCACGCGGCTACACCTTC
TRBV7-2,NA,TRBJ2-7,NA,CASRVTFSSYEQYF,TGTGCCAGCAGAGTAACCTTTAGCTCCTACGAGCAGTACTTC
TRBV2,NA,TRBJ1-4,NA,CASGRGSDEKLFF,TGTGCCAGCGGGCGAGGTTCTGATGAAAAACTGTTTTTT
TRBV5-1,NA,TRBJ1-2,NA,CASSLAAQDISYGYTF,TGCGCCAGCAGCTTGGCGGCCCAGGACATCTCTTATGGCTACACCTTC
TRBV7-2,NA,TRBJ2-3,NA,CASSLEGYPSTDTQYF,TGTGCCAGCAGCTTAGAAGGCTACCCGAGCACAGATACGCAGTATTTT
TRBV5-1,TRBD1,TRBJ2-2,NA,CASWDRGLHGELFF,TGCGCCAGCTGGGACAGGGGGCTTCACGGGGAGCTGTTTTTT
TRBV30,NA,TRBJ1-3,NA,CAWRRPVGVSGNTIYF,TGTGCCTGGAGGCGGCCCGTGGGGGTTTCTGGAAACACCATATATTTT
TRBV28,NA,TRBJ1-1,NA,CASNLARANTEAFF,TGTGCCAGCAACTTAGCCAGAGCGAACACTGAAGCTTTCTTT
TRBV25-1,NA,TRBJ2-1,NA,CASSGTLVNEQFF,TGTGCCAGCTCAGGGACTTTAGTCAATGAGCAGTTCTTC
TRBV6-5,TRBD1,TRBJ1-1,NA,CASSYSGQGRGTEAFF,TGTGCCAGCAGTTACTCGGGACAGGGTAGGGGCACTGAAGCTTTCTTT
TRBV27,NA,TRBJ1-2,NA,CASSPNDFRQGYTF,TGTGCCAGCAGTCCTAATGACTTCCGCCAAGGCTACACCTTC
TRBV4-1,NA,TRBJ1-1,NA,CASSQVVGQPGFRKNTEAFF,TGCGCCAGCAGCCAAGTGGTCGGACAGCCCGGGTTTCGGAAGAACACTGAAGCTTTCTTT
TRBV7-2,NA,TRBJ1-2,once,CASSSPGGGKAYGYTF,TGTGCCAGCAGCTCCCCGGGGGGGGGCAAGGCCTATGGCTACACCTTC
TRBV18,NA,TRBJ2-5,NA,CASSLGYETQYF,TGTGCCAGCTCCCTCGGTTATGAGACCCAGTACTTC
TRBV14,NA,TRBJ1-3,NA,CASSPLGARSGNTIYF,TGTGCCAGCAGCCCCCTAGGGGCCCGCTCTGGAAACACCATATATTTT
TRBV5-1,NA,TRBJ2-4,NA,CASSLELTKNIQYF,TGCGCCAGCAGCTTGGAATTGACCAAAAACATTCAGTACTTC
TRBV27,TRBD2,TRBJ2-7,NA,CASSLGGAGVSYEQYF,TGTGCCAGCAGTTTGGGAGGGGCCGGCGTATCCTACGAGCAGTACTTC
TRBV7-2,NA,TRBJ2-7,NA,CASSRGRNDEQYF,TGTGCCAGCAGCCGGGGCAGAAACGACGAGCAGTACTTC
TRBV4-1,TRBD1,TRBJ2-1,NA,CASSQPRTGNNEQFF,TGCGCCAGCAGCCAACCCAGGACAGGGAACAATGAGCAGTTCTTC
TRBV30,NA,TRBJ2-4,NA,CAWSSGTAKNIQYF,TGTGCCTGGAGTTCCGGGACCGCCAAAAACATTCAGTACTTC
TRBV6-1,NA,TRBJ1-1,few,CASSELDNTEAFF,TGTGCCAGCAGTGAACTTGACAACACTGAAGCTTTCTTT
TRBV7-8,NA,TRBJ1-5,NA,CASSFSPNQPQHF,TGTGCCAGCAGCTTTAGTCCTAATCAGCCCCAGCATTTT
TRBV7-9,NA,TRBJ1-2,once,CASSLEVRENYGYTF,TGTGCCAGCAGCTTAGAGGTCAGGGAGAACTATGGCTACACCTTC
TRBV28,NA,TRBJ1-5,NA,CASSLAAGLNQPQHF,TGTGCCAGCAGTTTAGCCGCAGGACTCAATCAGCCCCAGCATTTT
TRBV19,NA,TRBJ1-6,few,CASSPQGRQTSKNSPLHF,TGTGCCAGTAGTCCCCAAGGGCGACAGACAAGTAAGAATTCACCCCTCCACTTT
TRBV18,TRBD1,TRBJ2-1,NA,CASSPTLGQGVYYNEQFF,TGTGCCAGCTCACCGACCTTGGGACAGGGTGTTTACTACAATGAGCAGTTCTTC